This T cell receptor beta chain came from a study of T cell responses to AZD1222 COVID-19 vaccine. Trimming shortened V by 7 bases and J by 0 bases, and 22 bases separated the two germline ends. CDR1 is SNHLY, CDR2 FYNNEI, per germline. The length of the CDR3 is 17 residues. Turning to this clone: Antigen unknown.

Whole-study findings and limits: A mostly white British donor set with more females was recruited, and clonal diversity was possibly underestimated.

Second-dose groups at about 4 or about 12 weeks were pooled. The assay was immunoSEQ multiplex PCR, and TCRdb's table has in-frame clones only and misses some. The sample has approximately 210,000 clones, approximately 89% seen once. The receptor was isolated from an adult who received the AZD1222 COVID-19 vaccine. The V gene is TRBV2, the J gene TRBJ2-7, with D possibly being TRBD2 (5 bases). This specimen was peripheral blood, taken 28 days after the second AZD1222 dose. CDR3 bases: TGTGCCAGCACCGCCTCCCCAGCGGCCTTAAGCTCCTACGAGCAGTACTTC. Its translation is CASTASPAALSSYEQYF.